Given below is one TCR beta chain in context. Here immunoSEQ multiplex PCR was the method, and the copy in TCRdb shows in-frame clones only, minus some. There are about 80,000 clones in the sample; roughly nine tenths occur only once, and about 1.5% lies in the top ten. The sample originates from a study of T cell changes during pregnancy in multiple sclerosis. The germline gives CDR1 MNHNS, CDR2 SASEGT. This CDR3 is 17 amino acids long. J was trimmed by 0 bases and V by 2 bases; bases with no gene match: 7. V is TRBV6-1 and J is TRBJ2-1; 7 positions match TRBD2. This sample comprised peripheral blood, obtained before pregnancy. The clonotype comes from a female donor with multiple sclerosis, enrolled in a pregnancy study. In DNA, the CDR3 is TGTGCCAGCAGTGAATTTCGCGGCGGGGGCTCCTACAATGAGCAGTTCTTC. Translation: CASSEFRGGGSYNEQFF.